One sample yielded the 15 T cell receptor beta chains listed below, sequenced in a study of blood T cell repertoires in COVID-19. Measured with immunoSEQ multiplex PCR; TCRdb has only the in-frame clones, and not every one. This sample has tens of thousands of clones, with approximately 91% found just once. The sample comprised peripheral blood. The receptors here all came from a man between 60 and 75 years old with acute or convalescent COVID-19.

The chain couples TRBV30 to TRBJ1-2; D is ambiguous. The V and J ends lost 3 bases and 7 bases respectively, with 9 bases between them. Per the germline V gene, CDR1 is GTSNPN and CDR2 is SVGIG (reference sequence). The CDR3 is 11 residues long. CDR3 bases: TGTGCCTGGAGCGTGGCCTCTGGCTACACCTTC. This translates into CAWSVASGYTF.

A few counts support this clone. The chain recombines TRBV3-1 (or the pseudogene TRBV3-2) with TRBJ2-2; 12 bases match TRBD2. V dropped 0 bases and J dropped 1; count of bases not matched to a gene: 0. Germline values: CDR1 LGHDT, CDR2 YNNKEL (reference sequence). The CDR3 is made up of 17 amino acids. The CDR3 reads CASSQEGLAGNTGELFF. As DNA, the CDR3 is TGTGCCAGCAGCCAAGAGGGACTAGCGGGGAACACCGGGGAGCTGTTTTTT.

The V and J genes are TRBV30 and TRBJ2-3, with D uncertain. This CDR3 has 11 residues. The V gene's germline CDR1 is GTSNPN and CDR2 SVGIG (reference sequence). V lost 0 bases, J lost 8 bases, and 6 bases lay in between. The CDR3 DNA reads TGTGCCTGGAGTGTCGAGGTTACGCAGTATTTT. The encoded protein is CAWSVEVTQYF. Looking up the rest from reference TRBV30 and TRBJ2-3 gives the full variable domain: SQTIHQWPATLVQPVGSPLSLECTVEGTSNPNLYWYRQAAGRGLQLLFYSVGIGQISSEVPQNLSASRPQDRQFILSSKKLLLSDSGFYLCAWSVEVTQYFGPGTRLTVL.

This rearrangement joins TRBV19 to TRBJ1-2, with 7 bases fitting TRBD1. The CDR3 covers 15 residues. J lost 2 bases, V lost 6 bases, and 9 bases had no gene match. CDR1 LNHDA and CDR2 SQIVND come from the germline V gene (reference sequence). The CDR3 DNA sequence: TGTGCCAGTAGCCAGCTCCGGGGACAGAACTATGGCTACACCTTC. Protein sequence: CASSQLRGQNYGYTF.

This chain joins TRBV19 and TRBJ2-1; D may be TRBD2 (6 bases). This CDR3 contains 16 residues. Germline V gene lookup returns CDR1 LNHDA and CDR2 SQIVND (reference sequence). With 5 bases removed from V and 0 bases from J, the gap between germline ends came to 14 bases. DNA for the CDR3: TGTGCCAGTAGTGGAGGGTTCACGAGCTCCTACAATGAGCAGTTCTTC. It translates to CASSGGFTSSYNEQFF.

This clone was seen only a few times. This rearrangement joins TRBV28 to TRBJ2-3, with D possibly TRBD1 on 5 matching bases. Trimming took off 10 bases at V and 3 bases at J, with 20 bases between the two ends. CDR1 is MDHEN and CDR2 is SYDVKM in the germline V gene. The CDR3 totals 15 residues. This CDR3 reads CATTKPAGLTDTQYF. As DNA, the CDR3 is TGTGCCACCACTAAACCCGCAGGGCTGACAGATACGCAGTATTTT.

This sequence joins TRBV6-1 and TRBJ1-5; D may be TRBD1 (5 bases). V lost 2 bases and J 6 bases, leaving 11 bases between the germline ends. Germline CDR1 and CDR2: MNHNS and SASEGT. This CDR3 region has 14 residues. The CDR3 loop reads CASSERRGIQPQHF. The CDR3 DNA is TGTGCCAGCAGTGAAAGAAGGGGAATTCAGCCCCAGCATTTT.

The chain recombines TRBV11-3 with TRBJ2-1, with 9 bases matching TRBD1. This CDR3 contains 18 residues. Germline loops: CDR1 SGHNT, CDR2 YENEEA. The junction had 20 bases not matched to a gene; V was cut back by 5 bases and J by 9 bases. CDR3 amino acids: CASSPIQGARTGTGEQFF. CDR3 nucleotides: TGTGCCAGCAGCCCTATACAGGGGGCGCGAACCGGTACAGGTGAGCAGTTCTTC.

This clone was recorded once. This rearrangement joins TRBV9 to TRBJ2-1; D gene uncertain. Trimming removed 1 base from V and 8 bases from J, with 10 bases in between. The germline V gene encodes CDR1 SGDLS and CDR2 YYNGEE. The CDR3 consists of 13 residues. CDR3 sequence: CASSVQTQDEQFF. CDR3 coding DNA: TGTGCCAGCAGCGTACAAACTCAGGATGAGCAGTTCTTC.

The rearrangement links TRBV28 to TRBJ2-7; D unclear. This CDR3 has 14 residues. V lost 2 bases, J lost 3 bases, and 11 bases lay in between. Germline V lookup: CDR1 MDHEN, CDR2 SYDVKM. Here the CDR3 DNA reads TGTGCCAGCAGTTTAGTTGGGCAGCACTACGAGCAGTACTTC. This encodes CASSLVGQHYEQYF.

V is TRBV7-3 and J is TRBJ2-7, with 10 bases lining up with TRBD1. V shed 0 bases, J shed 2 bases, and the junction held 1 base outside the gene matches. Germline CDR1 and CDR2: SGHTA and FQGTGA. There are 15 residues in the CDR3. CDR3 in DNA: TGTGCCAGCAGCTTAACCGGGACAGGGGCCTACGAGCAGTACTTC. Translating it yields CASSLTGTGAYEQYF.

This clone was counted between two and nine times. This rearrangement joins TRBV6-2 or TRBV6-3 to TRBJ2-1; D gene uncertain. The CDR3 extends over 14 amino acids. V gave up 0 bases and J gave up 3 bases, with 6 bases separating them. Germline V gene data show CDR1 as MNHEY and CDR2 as SVGEGT. The DNA for the CDR3 is TGTGCCAGCAGTTACTCTACAGTCTACAATGAGCAGTTCTTC. Protein product: CASSYSTVYNEQFF.

V gene TRBV5-6 combines with J gene TRBJ2-7; D possibly corresponds to TRBD2 (6 bases). The CDR3 covers 13 residues. The germline V and J ends were trimmed by 4 bases and 5 bases, with 13 bases remaining between them. CDR1 and CDR2 from the germline V gene are SGHDT and YYEEEE. CDR3 nucleotides: TGTGCCAGCAGCCCGGGACTGGCCCACGAGCAGTACGTC. Translating gives CASSPGLAHEQYV.

This chain connects TRBV24-1 to TRBJ1-2, with TRBD1 identical over 9 bases. Germline assignment: CDR1 KGHDR and CDR2 SFDVKD. The CDR3 runs 16 residues. With 4 bases clipped from V and 2 bases from J, the junction kept 7 bases outside the gene matches. In DNA, the CDR3 is TGTGCCACCAGTGAAACTACCGGGACAGGGAACTATGGCTACACCTTC. Protein sequence: CATSETTGTGNYGYTF.

The gene calls are TRBV11-3 and TRBJ1-4; 7 bases agree with TRBD1. CDR3 length: 15 amino acids. The ends lost 2 bases at V and 4 bases at J; junction bases unmatched: 4. Germline CDR1 SGHNT, CDR2 YENEEA. CDR3: CASSLRTGDNEKLFF. CDR3 bases: TGTGCCAGCAGCTTAAGGACAGGCGATAATGAAAAACTGTTTTTT.